Each of the 13 T cell receptor beta chains below was sequenced from the same sample in a study of blood T cell repertoires in COVID-19. Repertoires were generated with immunoSEQ multiplex PCR, while TCRdb's copy carries only in-frame clones and drops some. The data contain approximately 100,000 clones, over 75% of them seen just once; the ten biggest clones take up roughly 13%. Sequenced: peripheral blood. Receptor source: a human donor in a cohort sampled during active or convalescent COVID-19.

The CDR3: CASSPAGIYGYTF. In DNA form, the CDR3 reads TGTGCCAGCTCACCAGCAGGGATCTATGGCTACACCTTC. The chain links TRBV18 to TRBJ1-2; possibly TRBD1 for D (5 bases). Deletions cut 2 bases from V and 4 bases from J, with 8 bases between. Germline V lookup: CDR1 KGHSH, CDR2 LQKENI. The CDR3 sequence is 13 residues long.

The rearrangement uses TRBV5-5 and TRBJ1-3; D remains ambiguous. With 0 bases removed from V and 0 bases from J, the gap between germline ends came to 7 bases. The length of the CDR3 is 15 residues. Germline CDR1 and CDR2: SGHKS and YYEKEE (reference sequence). CDR3 amino acids: CASSLDPSSGNTIYF. CDR3 sequence (DNA): TGTGCCAGCAGCTTGGATCCGAGCTCTGGAAACACCATATATTTT. Based on the CDR3 plus reference TRBV5-5 and TRBJ1-3, the full variable domain is DAGVTQSPTHLIKTRGQQVTLRCSPISGHKSVSWYQQVLGQGPQFIFQYYEKEERGRGNFPDRFSARQFPNYSSELNVNALLLGDSALYLCASSLDPSSGNTIYFGEGSWLTVV.

The chain links TRBV5-1 to TRBJ1-4; 9 positions match TRBD1. Trimming removed 4 bases from V and 7 bases from J; junction bases left unmatched: 8. The CDR3 length is 15 residues. Germline loops: CDR1 SGHRS, CDR2 YFSETQ. CDR3 sequence: CASSAGDRVFEKLFF. The CDR3 DNA reads TGCGCCAGCAGCGCAGGGGACAGGGTGTTTGAAAAACTGTTTTTT.

V gene TRBV11-1 combines with J gene TRBJ2-1; 10 bases are a match to TRBD1. CDR1 and CDR2 from the germline V gene are SGHAT and FQDESV (reference sequence). The CDR3 runs 16 residues. The junction had 10 bases not matched to a gene; V was cut back by 5 bases and J by 6 bases. In DNA, the CDR3 is TGTGCCAGCAGCCCACGAAAGGACAGGGGGAGCAATGAGCAGTTCTTC. Protein product: CASSPRKDRGSNEQFF.

The chain has TRBV10-3 and TRBJ2-7; D may be TRBD2 (6 bases). Between the trimmed V and J ends, which lost 0 bases and 5 bases, there was a span of 20 bases. CDR3 length equals 17 residues. The germline gives CDR1 ENHRY, CDR2 SYGVKD. The CDR3 DNA reads TGTGCCATCAGTGAGTCCTTCAGCGGGCCGCGTGGGGACGAGCAGTACTTC. Translated, it gives CAISESFSGPRGDEQYF.

This clone has ten or more counts. V and J are TRBV18 and TRBJ1-1, with D perhaps matching TRBD1 (5 bases). In germline, CDR1 is KGHSH, CDR2 LQKENI. Trimming took 4 bases from V and 2 from J, leaving 14 bases between them. The CDR3 is 15 residues long. The CDR3 DNA is TGTGCCAGCTCACAGTCGCGGGGGGATAACACTGAAGCTTTCTTT. Protein: CASSQSRGDNTEAFF.

In its sample, this clone was seen a few times. The chain employs TRBV29-1 and TRBJ1-6; 8 bases match TRBD1. Germline V gene data show CDR1 as SQVTM and CDR2 as ANQGSEA. The CDR3 consists of 13 residues. Germline trimming cut 8 bases from V and 9 bases from J; bases unmatched to any gene: 9. The CDR3 DNA reads TGCAGCAATCGGACAGGGCCCGCTTCACCCCTCCACTTT. Amino acids: CSNRTGPASPLHF.

The chain carries TRBV28 and TRBJ1-5, with D maybe TRBD1 (6 bases). CDR1 and CDR2 (germline): MDHEN, SYDVKM. V shed 8 bases and J shed 1 base, with 15 bases lying between them. CDR3 length: 15 residues. CDR3 nucleotide sequence: TGTGCCAGCTACGGGGGGGCGCGGAGCAATCAGCCCCAGCATTTT. Translating it yields CASYGGARSNQPQHF.

The chain uses TRBV4-3 and TRBJ2-3; 8 bases agree with TRBD2. Germline assignment: CDR1 LGHNA and CDR2 YSLEER. The CDR3 totals 16 residues. V lost 4 bases and J lost 0; bases outside the gene matches: 6. In DNA form, the CDR3 reads TGCGCCAGCAGCCGAAAAGCGGGGGCTAGCACAGATACGCAGTATTTT. Encoded protein: CASSRKAGASTDTQYF.

The table lists this clone with a few counts. This chain links TRBV15 with TRBJ1-2; 9 nucleotides align to TRBD1. V lost 5 bases and J lost 4; bases outside the gene matches: 5. CDR1 is LNHNV and CDR2 is YYDKDF in the germline V gene (reference sequence). The CDR3 is made up of 14 amino acids. DNA of the CDR3: TGTGCCACCAGCTCGACAGGGGGGGGCTATGGCTACACCTTC. This gives the protein CATSSTGGGYGYTF.

The V gene is TRBV19, the J gene TRBJ1-6, with D maybe TRBD1 (5 bases). Per the germline V gene, CDR1 is LNHDA and CDR2 is SQIVND (reference sequence). The V gene lost 10 bases and the J gene lost 5 bases, with 12 bases spanning the gap. This CDR3 contains 13 residues. This CDR3 reads CATSGTHNSPLHF. The CDR3 coding sequence is TGTGCCACCTCGGGGACTCATAATTCACCCCTCCACTTT.

This chain connects TRBV12-5 to TRBJ1-4; 9 positions match TRBD1. Germline V gives CDR1 LGHNT, CDR2 FRNRAP. The ends lost 1 base at V and 7 bases at J; junction bases unmatched: 7. The CDR3 totals 16 residues. The CDR3 DNA sequence: TGTGCTAGTGGTTTGGGGAACAGGGGGCAGGTTGAAAAACTGTTTTTT. Translated: CASGLGNRGQVEKLFF.

This clone appeared a few times. This rearrangement joins TRBV29-1 to TRBJ1-3; tentative D call: TRBD1 (5 bases). This CDR3 comprises 14 residues. Trimming took 4 bases from V and 0 from J, leaving 10 bases between them. CDR1 and CDR2 from the germline V gene are SQVTM and ANQGSEA. Here the CDR3 reads CSVAGVSSGNTIYF. Written as DNA, the CDR3 is TGCAGCGTTGCGGGGGTATCCTCTGGAAACACCATATATTTT.